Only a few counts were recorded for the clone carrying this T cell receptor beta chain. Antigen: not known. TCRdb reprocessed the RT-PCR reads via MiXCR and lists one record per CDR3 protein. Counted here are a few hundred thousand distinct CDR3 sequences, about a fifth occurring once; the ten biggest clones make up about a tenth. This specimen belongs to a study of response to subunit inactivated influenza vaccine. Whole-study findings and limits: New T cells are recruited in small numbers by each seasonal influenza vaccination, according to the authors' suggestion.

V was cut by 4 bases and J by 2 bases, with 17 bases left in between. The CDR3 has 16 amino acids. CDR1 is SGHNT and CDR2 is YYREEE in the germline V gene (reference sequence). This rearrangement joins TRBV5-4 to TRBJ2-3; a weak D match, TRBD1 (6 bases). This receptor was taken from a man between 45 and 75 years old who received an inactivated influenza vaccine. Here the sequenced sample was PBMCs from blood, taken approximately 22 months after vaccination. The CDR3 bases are TGTGCCAGCAGCCAAGGGGGACGGGGATTCACAGATACGCAGTATTTT. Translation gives CASSQGGRGFTDTQYF. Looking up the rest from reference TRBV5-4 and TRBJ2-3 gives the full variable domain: ETGVTQSPTHLIKTRGQQVTLRCSSQSGHNTVSWYQQALGQGPQFIFQYYREEENGRGNFPPRFSGLQFPNYSSELNVNALELDDSALYLCASSQGGRGFTDTQYFGPGTRLTVL.